This T cell receptor beta chain derives from a study of human thymus T cells. Broader study findings: What related research reported was that thymic repertoires overlapped highly among unrelated individuals.

During corrective heart surgery, resections were taken, and the thymus tissue came from them. The donors were infants in Finland with congenital heart defects, otherwise immunologically healthy. This clone was recorded a few times. Its antigen is not known. Trimming took 0 bases from V and 4 from J; bases not matched to a gene: 7. The CDR3 spans 15 residues. CDR1 is GTSNPN and CDR2 is SVGIG in the germline V gene (reference sequence). Sequencing was performed with immunoSEQ multiplex PCR; in TCRdb, only in-frame clones are kept and a portion is missing. The table shows tens of thousands of clones, with 90% to 95% occurring only once.

The sample was thymus tissue. The TCR comes from a girl under three years old with a congenital heart defect but otherwise immunologically healthy. This chain uses TRBV30 with TRBJ1-1, with TRBD1 matching over 8 bases. The CDR3 loop reads CAWSVPRTGGTEAFF. The DNA for the CDR3 is TGTGCCTGGAGTGTCCCCCGAACAGGGGGCACTGAAGCTTTCTTT.